A single sample is the source of the 13 T cell receptor beta chains below, sequenced in a study of blood T cells in healthy people across ages (dated by TCRdb to between 2015 and 2016). Libraries were prepared through 5' RACE. The data were produced on an Illumina HiSeq 2500. A second PCR of about 6 to 12 cycles was performed with a sample-barcoded 5' primer and a J-beta primer mix. In-frame beta chains were kept once TCRdb had trimmed the public reads at Q25 with fastp and called clones with MiXCR. Every CDR3 protein is listed once, alongside the most common genes and DNA of its rows. The sample includes 1 million or so distinct CDR3 sequences, with under 30% observed a single time. Clones ranked in the top ten supply 0.65% to 0.75% of the sample. The same sample was also studied in work on T cells of mothers and their children.

Sequenced: blood. The source of these receptors is a girl aged 2-10 years in good health.

The chain uses TRBV6-1 and TRBJ1-4; D is perhaps TRBD1 (6 bases). Deletions cut 5 bases from V and 6 bases from J, with 16 bases between. Germline V gene lookup returns CDR1 MNHNS and CDR2 SASEGT. CDR3 length: 15 residues. In nucleotides, the CDR3 is TGTGCCAGCAGTAAACGACAGGTCGCATATGAAAAACTGTTTTTT. Protein sequence: CASSKRQVAYEKLFF.

V is TRBV28 and J is TRBJ2-2; 12 bases fit TRBD1. From germline, CDR1 is MDHEN and CDR2 SYDVKM. This CDR3 has 18 residues. After removal of 3 bases from V and 6 bases from J, the junction contained 11 bases not matched to a gene. In DNA, the CDR3 is TGTGCCAGCAGTTTGTACCTCTCCCGGGACAGGGGGCCCGGGGAGCTGTTTTTT. Translated: CASSLYLSRDRGPGELFF.

The chain carries TRBV29-1 and TRBJ2-7; weak D call: TRBD2 (5 bases). Germline values: CDR1 SQVTM, CDR2 ANQGSEA. The CDR3 spans 14 residues. V lost 5 bases to trimming and J lost 3 bases, with 17 bases between them. The DNA for the CDR3 is TGCAGCGTTTTCGACGGGGATTACTTCTACGAGCAGTACTTC. Translating gives CSVFDGDYFYEQYF.

As for this clonotype: The junction shows a germline mismatch at one end, possibly a read error. This chain links TRBV3-1 with TRBJ2-1, with 9 bases fitting TRBD2. The CDR3 extends over 17 amino acids. Germline values: CDR1 LGHDT, CDR2 YNNKEL (reference sequence). DNA for the CDR3: TGTGCCGGCAGCCAAGATTGGACTAGCGCGACCTACAATGAGCAGTTCTTC. Translation: CAGSQDWTSATYNEQFF.

The chain couples TRBV5-1 to TRBJ1-4, with TRBD1 matching over 7 bases. In germline, CDR1 is SGHRS, CDR2 YFSETQ. V lost 2 bases, J lost 6 bases, and 4 bases stayed unmatched. The CDR3 consists of 14 residues. CDR3 nucleotide sequence: TGCGCCAGCAGCTTACAGGGGCGTGATGAAAAACTGTTTTTT. Amino acid sequence: CASSLQGRDEKLFF.

Worth noting for this clonotype: The junction does not match germline at one end; this may be a read error. This sequence joins TRBV11-3 and TRBJ2-1, with D perhaps being TRBD1 or TRBD2 (5 bases each). CDR1 SGHNT and CDR2 YENEEA come from the germline V gene. The CDR3 totals 16 residues. The CDR3 region is CAGSYSRGGGFNEQFF. CDR3 DNA: TGTGCCGGCAGCTACTCACGGGGTGGGGGTTTTAATGAGCAGTTCTTC. The variable domain in full, with the rest retrieved from reference TRBV11-3 and TRBJ2-1, is EAGVVQSPRYKIIEKKQPVAFWCNPISGHNTLYWYLQNLGQGPELLIRYENEEAVDDSQLPKDRFSAERLKGVDSTLKIQPAELGDSAVYLCAGSYSRGGGFNEQFFGPGTRLTVL.

The rearrangement uses TRBV9 and TRBJ2-1, with TRBD2 matching 11 bases. V lost 4 bases to trimming and J lost 9 bases; unmatched junction nucleotides: 12. Germline CDR1 and CDR2: SGDLS and YYNGEE. This CDR3 spans 16 amino acids. CDR3 DNA: TGTGCCAGCAGCTCTACTAGCGGGAGTTTTCTCCGTGAGCAGTTCTTC. It codes for CASSSTSGSFLREQFF.

This clonotype was counted only a few times. A read error may produce the germline difference seen at one junction end. In DNA, the CDR3 is TGTGCCAGCAGCGGGACTAGCGGGTTTATTGGTTTCTACGATGAGCAGTTCTTC. Encoded protein: CASSGTSGFIGFYDEQFF. V and J are TRBV9 and TRBJ2-1; 11 bases fit TRBD2. The germline CDR1 and CDR2 sequences are SGDLS and YYNGEE. The CDR3 spans 18 residues.

This chain connects TRBV12-3 or TRBV12-4 to TRBJ2-5; D may be TRBD2 (6 bases). V shed 4 bases and J shed 5 bases, with 17 bases lying between them. The CDR3 contains 15 residues. The CDR3 bases are TGTGCCAGCAGTTCTCCCGGGACTTACTCCGAGACCCAGTACTTC. It is translated as CASSSPGTYSETQYF.

The rearrangement links TRBV6-6 to TRBJ2-3; D remains unclear. Per the germline V gene, CDR1 is MNHNY and CDR2 is SVGAGI (reference sequence). This CDR3 is 13 amino acids long. Trimming removed 7 bases from V and 1 base from J, with 9 bases in between. The CDR3 loop is CASTLPGTDTQYF. The CDR3 DNA sequence: TGTGCCAGCACCCTGCCCGGCACAGATACGCAGTATTTT.

CDR3 nucleotides: TGTGCCAGCAGCCCCATGACAGAAATCCCTAACTATGGCTACACCTTC. It is translated as CASSPMTEIPNYGYTF. The chain carries TRBV2 and TRBJ1-2; D possibly corresponds to TRBD1 (5 bases). The CDR3 runs 16 residues. Germline V gives CDR1 SNHLY, CDR2 FYNNEI. V lost 6 bases and J lost 0, with 17 bases in between.

This clonotype came up once. The chain recombines TRBV7-3 with TRBJ2-5, with TRBD1 matching over 7 bases. CDR1 is SGHTA and CDR2 is FQGTGA in the germline V gene. This CDR3 region has 15 residues. Trimming at V came to 4 bases and at J to 1 base, leaving 6 bases not matched to a gene. The CDR3 is CASSYSGGPQETQYF. As DNA, the CDR3 is TGTGCCAGCAGCTACTCAGGGGGTCCCCAAGAGACCCAGTACTTC.

The CDR3 DNA is TGTGCCAGCAGCCCGGACGGGAATTACAATGAGCAGTTCTTC. Its protein is CASSPDGNYNEQFF. This rearrangement joins TRBV4-2 to TRBJ2-5; TRBD2 is a possible D gene (5 bases). The J call is in doubt because the DNA end fits TRBJ2-1 better. In germline, CDR1 is LGHNA, CDR2 YNFKEQ. CDR3 length equals 14 residues.